The present entry profiles one T cell receptor beta chain with its context. Enrollment of patients from Seattle took place during active infection, with longitudinal follow-up. In the source study's methods: Scientists estimated how many nucleated cells there were by amplifying reference gene primers. Generated by immunoSEQ multiplex PCR, the TCRdb table keeps only in-frame clones and is missing some. Clonal size and the V and J genes are those of that table, whereas D and trimming came from the DNA. The sample records fewer than 700,000 clones, roughly 89% being singletons. The data were obtained in a study of blood T cell repertoires in COVID-19. Study as a whole: Whether acute or convalescent, the COVID-19 samples came from the United States, Italy and Spain. T cells, B-cell-depleted T cells, or PBMCs supplied cDNA or gDNA.

The length of the CDR3 is 11 residues. Germline CDR1 reads DFQATT; CDR2 reads SNEGSKA (reference sequence). V trimming: 6 bases; J trimming: 12 bases; junction bases outside the gene matches: 9. This receptor was identified in a woman aged 50 to 60 with COVID-19, enrolled during active disease. The rearrangement links TRBV20-1 to TRBJ1-1; 8 bases match TRBD1. The material sequenced was peripheral blood. CDR3 coding DNA: TGCAGTGCCACCTGGACAGGGCGACCTTTCTTT. Its protein is CSATWTGRPFF.